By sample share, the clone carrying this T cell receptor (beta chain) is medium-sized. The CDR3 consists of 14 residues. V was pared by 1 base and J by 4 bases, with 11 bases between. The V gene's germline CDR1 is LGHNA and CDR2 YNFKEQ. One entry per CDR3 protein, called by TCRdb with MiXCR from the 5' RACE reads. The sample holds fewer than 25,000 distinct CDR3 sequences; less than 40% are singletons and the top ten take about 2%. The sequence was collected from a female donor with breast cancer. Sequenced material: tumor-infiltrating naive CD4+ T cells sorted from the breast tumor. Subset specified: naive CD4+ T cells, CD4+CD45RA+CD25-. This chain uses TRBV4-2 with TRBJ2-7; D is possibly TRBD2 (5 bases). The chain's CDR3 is CASSQARGWYEQYF. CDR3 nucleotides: TGTGCCAGCAGCCAAGCTCGGGGATGGTACGAGCAGTACTTC.